This T cell receptor beta chain was identified during a study of blood T cells in healthy people across ages. PCR was performed a second time for about 7 to 11 cycles using a sample-barcoded 5' primer and a J-beta primer mix. MiXCR, applied by TCRdb to the 5' RACE reads, yields one record per CDR3 protein. The sample includes roughly 1,700,000 distinct CDR3 sequences, 28% of them seen just once. CDR3 length equals 15 residues. CDR1 is LGHDT, CDR2 YNNKEL, per germline (reference sequence). Points on this clonotype: One junction end disagrees with the germline gene, perhaps due to a read error.

The clonotype originates from a woman aged 30 to 39 in good health. The V and J genes are TRBV3-1 and TRBJ1-2; D remains unclear. The sample comprised blood. CDR3 bases: TGTGCCAGCAGCCAATCCCCGGCAGGCGTCTATGGCTGCACTTTC. Encoded protein: CASSQSPAGVYGCTF. Filled out from reference TRBV3-1 and TRBJ1-2, the complete variable domain reads DTAVSQTPKYLVTQMGNDKSIKCEQNLGHDTMYWYKQDSKKFLKIMFSYNNKELIINETVPNRFSPKSPDKAHLNLHINSLELGDSAVYFCASSQSPAGVYGCTFGSGTRLTVV.